The rows below give T cell receptor beta chains drawn from one sample of a study of regulatory T cells in long-lasting Graves disease. TCRdb reprocessed the multiplex PCR reads with MiXCR, giving one entry per CDR3 protein. This repertoire shows approximately 310,000 distinct CDR3 sequences, 18% found once; its top ten account for more than 35%. This specimen was peripheral blood mononuclear cells (PBMCs), taken at new diagnosis, from a patient treated with antithyroid drugs. These receptors were obtained from a female donor with Graves disease. Each CDR3 is given with its conserved first and last residue. D genes are given only for firm matches. Rows may omit the clone size; those that give it use once, few, many or a size class.

j_gene,v_gene,abundance,d_gene,CDR3aa,CDR3nt
TRBJ1-6,TRBV30,many,.,CAWSLDRTTLNSPLHF,TGTGCCTGGAGTCTCGACAGGACGACGTTGAATTCACCCCTCCACTTT
TRBJ2-7,TRBV19,many,TRBD2,CASSIGSGEGSEQYF,TGTGCCAGTAGTATCGGTTCGGGGGAGGGTTCCGAGCAGTACTTC
TRBJ2-3,TRBV27,.,TRBD2,CASSSYWGLAGGRTDTQYF,TGTGCCAGCAGTTCGTACTGGGGACTAGCGGGAGGGCGCACAGATACGCAGTATTTT
TRBJ2-3,TRBV6-5,many,TRBD1,CASSYGTGQFGDTQYF,TGTGCCAGCAGTTACGGGACAGGTCAGTTCGGCGATACGCAGTATTTT
TRBJ1-3,TRBV4-2,.,TRBD1,CASSQDGTGSGNTIYF,TGTGCCAGCAGCCAAGATGGGACAGGTTCTGGAAACACCATATATTTT
TRBJ1-1,TRBV5-4,.,.,CASSLDPQNTEAFF,TGTGCCAGCAGCTTGGACCCGCAGAACACTGAAGCTTTCTTT
TRBJ1-4,TRBV7-2,many,TRBD1,CASSWGRTGRNLFF,TGTGCCAGCAGCTGGGGTAGGACAGGAAGGAATCTGTTTTTT
TRBJ2-7,TRBV6-1,.,.,CASSRRGSEVVRNEQYF,TGTGCCAGCAGTCGTAGGGGGAGCGAGGTTGTACGCAACGAGCAGTACTTC
TRBJ2-1,TRBV7-9,few,TRBD1,CAARDSSRDNEQFF,TGTGCCGCAAGGGACAGTTCAAGAGACAATGAGCAGTTCTTC
TRBJ1-2,TRBV7-2,many,.,CASSLAQAYGYTF,TGTGCCAGCAGCTTAGCGCAAGCCTATGGCTACACCTTC
TRBJ2-1,TRBV5-1,many,.,CASSPGQKQFF,TGCGCCAGCAGCCCCGGACAAAAGCAGTTCTTC
TRBJ1-6,TRBV30,many,.,CAWSVSVGYNSPLHF,TGTGCCTGGAGTGTTAGTGTCGGCTATAATTCACCCCTCCACTTT
TRBJ2-5,TRBV12-3/TRBV12-4,.,TRBD2,CATSEGLAGGGETQYF,TGTGCCACCAGTGAGGGGCTAGCGGGAGGTGGAGAGACCCAGTACTTC
TRBJ2-1,TRBV28,.,.,CASRGGNAGVDEQFF,TGTGCCAGCAGGGGGGGTAACGCCGGGGTAGATGAGCAGTTCTTC
TRBJ2-1,TRBV2,many,.,CASSRTYDNEQFF,TGTGCCAGCTCCCGGACGTATGACAATGAGCAGTTCTTC
TRBJ1-2,TRBV27,.,TRBD1,CASSLTGQIYGYTF,TGTGCCAGCAGTTTAACGGGACAGATCTATGGCTACACCTTC
TRBJ2-1,TRBV12-3/TRBV12-4,many,.,CASSLIPGLWEYNEQFF,TGTGCCAGCAGTTTGATTCCGGGTTTGTGGGAGTACAATGAGCAGTTCTTC
TRBJ2-7,TRBV10-2,.,TRBD2,CASSLAGGEEQYF,TGCGCCAGCTCGCTAGCGGGAGGGGAAGAGCAGTACTTC
TRBJ2-7,TRBV28,.,TRBD2,CASRGLGEGGEQYF,TGTGCCAGCAGGGGACTGGGGGAGGGAGGTGAGCAGTACTTC
TRBJ2-5,TRBV20-1,many,.,CSARETLQETQYF,TGCAGTGCTAGAGAGACCCTTCAGGAGACCCAGTACTTC
TRBJ2-1,TRBV30,.,TRBD2,CAWSPNGGRLAWARGYNEQFF,TGTGCCTGGAGTCCCAATGGGGGGAGACTAGCGTGGGCGCGAGGGTACAATGAGCAGTTCTTC
TRBJ2-1,TRBV5-1,many,.,CASSLDHSPGSSYNEQFF,TGCGCCAGCAGCTTGGACCATTCCCCAGGGAGCTCCTACAATGAGCAGTTCTTC
TRBJ2-5,TRBV2,.,.,CASRGVAGETQYF,TGTGCCAGCAGAGGGGTCGCGGGAGAGACCCAGTACTTC
TRBJ2-2,TRBV2,many,.,CASRMDTWTGELFF,TGTGCCAGCAGGATGGACACTTGGACCGGGGAGCTGTTTTTT
TRBJ1-1,TRBV5-4,many,.,CASSLVGGQHTEAFF,TGTGCCAGCAGCTTGGTCGGGGGGCAGCACACTGAAGCTTTCTTT
TRBJ2-3,TRBV27,many,TRBD2,CASSLPREGGTDTQYF,TGTGCCAGCAGTTTGCCGCGGGAGGGAGGCACAGATACGCAGTATTTT
TRBJ2-7,TRBV11-3,many,.,CASSLHGAEQYF,TGTGCCAGCAGCTTACACGGGGCCGAGCAGTACTTC
TRBJ2-1,TRBV30,many,TRBD2,CAWSVAPAGTSASSYNEQFF,TGTGCCTGGAGTGTTGCCCCTGCAGGGACTAGCGCAAGCTCCTACAATGAGCAGTTCTTC
TRBJ2-1,TRBV12-5,many,TRBD2,CASGFLAGVNEQFF,TGTGCTAGTGGTTTCCTAGCGGGAGTGAATGAGCAGTTCTTC
TRBJ2-7,TRBV28,.,.,CASSFWETYEQYF,TGTGCCAGCAGTTTTTGGGAAACATACGAGCAGTACTTC
TRBJ2-7,TRBV7-9,many,TRBD1,CASSPRDSYYEQYF,TGTGCCAGCAGCCCCCGGGACAGCTACTACGAGCAGTACTTC
TRBJ1-1,TRBV29-1,few,.,CSHEDGAEAFF,TGCAGTCACGAGGACGGGGCTGAAGCTTTCTTT
TRBJ2-2,TRBV19,many,.,CASSPRTGNTGELFF,TGTGCCAGTAGTCCCCGGACTGGGAACACCGGGGAGCTGTTTTTT
TRBJ2-5,TRBV20-1,.,TRBD2,CSATPLAGETQYF,TGCAGTGCTACCCCACTAGCGGGAGAGACCCAGTACTTC
TRBJ2-2,TRBV5-1,many,TRBD2,CASSSPSGITGELFF,TGCGCCAGCAGCTCCCCTAGCGGGATCACCGGGGAGCTGTTTTTT
TRBJ2-7,TRBV12-3/TRBV12-4,many,TRBD2,CASSSYGGLAEQYF,TGTGCCAGCAGTTCTTATGGCGGACTAGCCGAGCAGTACTTC
TRBJ2-7,TRBV3-1,few,.,CASSQDRLHFHF,TGTGCCAGCAGCCAAGATCGGCTCCATTTTCACTTC
TRBJ2-3,TRBV24-1,many,.,CATSAATQSTDTQYF,TGTGCCACCAGTGCGGCTACCCAAAGCACAGATACGCAGTATTTT
TRBJ2-2,TRBV12-3/TRBV12-4,many,.,CASRTHEVTGELFF,TGTGCCAGCCGAACCCATGAGGTCACCGGGGAGCTGTTTTTT
TRBJ1-5,TRBV12-3/TRBV12-4,many,.,CASSLDGGLPGNQPQHF,TGTGCCAGCAGTTTAGATGGGGGGCTGCCCGGCAATCAGCCCCAGCATTTT
TRBJ2-1,TRBV6-2/TRBV6-3,many,.,CASSYYHNEQFF,TGTGCCAGCAGTTACTACCACAATGAGCAGTTCTTC